The 9 T cell receptor beta chains listed next were all sequenced from one sample in a study of cytomegalovirus exposure and HLA in healthy donors. Produced via immunoSEQ multiplex PCR; TCRdb's table is partial and in-frame only. The sample holds some 49,000 clones; about 90% are singletons and the top ten take 1.4%. The sequenced sample consisted of PBMCs. These receptor sequences come from a man aged 18-30 years in good health and CMV-seronegative.

The chain carries TRBV5-1 and TRBJ2-1; TRBD1 is a possible D gene (5 bases). Germline CDR1 reads SGHRS; CDR2 reads YFSETQ. The ends were cut back, 0 bases at V and 0 bases at J, with 13 bases in the middle. This CDR3 comprises 17 residues. The CDR3 protein is CASSLATGFSSYNEQFF. The CDR3 nucleotides read TGCGCCAGCAGCTTGGCTACAGGATTCAGCTCCTACAATGAGCAGTTCTTC. The whole variable domain, filled in from reference TRBV5-1 and TRBJ2-1, reads KAGVTQTPRYLIKTRGQQVTLSCSPISGHRSVSWYQQTPGQGLQFLFEYFSETQRNKGNFPGRFSGRQFSNSRSEMNVSTLELGDSALYLCASSLATGFSSYNEQFFGPGTRLTVL.

The chain's CDR3 is CASSSDRRNTEAFF. Written as DNA, the CDR3 is TGTGCCAGCAGCTCTGACAGGCGGAACACTGAAGCTTTCTTT. The chain links TRBV7-6 to TRBJ1-1; a possible D gene is TRBD1 (6 bases). From germline, CDR1 is SGHVS and CDR2 FNYEAQ. CDR3 length: 14 residues. The V end lost 4 bases, the J end lost 1 base, and 10 bases lay between the germline ends.

CDR3 in amino acids: CASSQDEGLGVYNEQFF. The CDR3, as DNA: TGCGCCAGCAGCCAAGACGAGGGACTAGGGGTCTACAATGAGCAGTTCTTC. V gene TRBV4-3 combines with J gene TRBJ2-1, with 8 bases that match TRBD2. The V gene's germline CDR1 is LGHNA and CDR2 YSLEER. The CDR3 has 17 residues. J was trimmed by 3 bases and V by 0 bases; bases with no gene match: 7.

The CDR3 DNA follows: TGTGCCTGGAGGCTCAGGGCCGACTCTGGAAACACCATATATTTT. Protein sequence: CAWRLRADSGNTIYF. The gene calls are TRBV30 and TRBJ1-3; D is perhaps TRBD1 (5 bases). The CDR3 loop spans 15 amino acids. V shed 3 bases and J shed 0 bases, with 12 bases lying between them. Germline CDR1 is GTSNPN and CDR2 is SVGIG (reference sequence). The full variable domain, its missing parts supplied by reference TRBV30 and TRBJ1-3, is SQTIHQWPATLVQPVGSPLSLECTVEGTSNPNLYWYRQAAGRGLQLLFYSVGIGQISSEVPQNLSASRPQDRQFILSSKKLLLSDSGFYLCAWRLRADSGNTIYFGEGSWLTVV.

The V and J genes are TRBV30 and TRBJ2-1; TRBD2 matches at 9 bases. Trimming removed 2 bases from V and 0 bases from J; junction bases left unmatched: 2. CDR3 length: 15 residues. Germline assignment: CDR1 GTSNPN and CDR2 SVGIG (reference sequence). CDR3 loop: CAWSPLAGSYNEQFF. CDR3 bases: TGTGCCTGGAGTCCACTAGCGGGCTCCTACAATGAGCAGTTCTTC.

CDR3 protein: CASSPVATNEKLFF. The CDR3 region has the DNA TGTGCCAGCAGCCCCGTAGCAACTAATGAAAAACTGTTTTTT. The V and J genes are TRBV7-9 and TRBJ1-4; D not resolved. The V end was cut by 5 bases, the J end by 0 bases, with 7 bases between. Germline loops: CDR1 SEHNR, CDR2 FQNEAQ (reference sequence). This CDR3 region has 14 residues.

The rearrangement joins TRBV29-1 to TRBJ2-1, with 9 positions matching TRBD2. The CDR3 consists of 15 residues. Per germline, CDR1 SQVTM and CDR2 ANQGSEA. With V trimmed by 3 bases and J by 2 bases, 5 bases remained unmatched. CDR3 in DNA: TGCAGCGTTGACGCAGGACTAGCGACCTACAATGAGCAGTTCTTC. Translation gives CSVDAGLATYNEQFF.

This rearrangement joins TRBV4-2 to TRBJ2-7; tentative D call: TRBD1 (7 bases). V lost 4 bases to trimming and J lost 7 bases, with 17 bases between them. In germline, CDR1 is LGHNA, CDR2 YNFKEQ. The CDR3 is 14 residues long. CDR3 DNA: TGTGCCAGCAGCCCCAGGAGGGGGCAAGGGGAGCAGTACTTC. Its translation: CASSPRRGQGEQYF.

This clone was detected once. The chain is built from TRBV4-1 and TRBJ2-1; 10 nucleotides match TRBD2. The V segment lost 8 bases and the J segment 6 bases; nucleotides outside the gene matches: 10. This CDR3 comprises 15 residues. The germline V gene encodes CDR1 MGHRA and CDR2 YSYEKL. The CDR3 protein is CASSRPSGSRNEQFF. Here the CDR3 DNA reads TGCGCCAGCTCCCGACCTAGCGGGAGTCGCAATGAGCAGTTCTTC.